These T cell receptor beta chains were read from a single sample in a study of metastatic and nonmetastatic thyroid tumors. TCRdb re-analyzed the PCR reads through MiXCR. The sample lists approximately 25,000 clones; around 13% were seen once. What was sequenced was blood. The receptors stem from a female donor with papillary thyroid cancer or a benign thyroid nodule (not recorded which). Some clones in this sample may be carry-over from other donors' samples. Both conserved end residues are part of each CDR3. D genes are given only for firm matches.

V gene	J gene	D gene	CDR3 protein
TRBV10-3	TRBJ2-7	TRBD2	CAISDPGLASYEQYF
TRBV5-1	TRBJ2-5	TRBD1	CASSSLDRGAGETQYF
TRBV2	TRBJ1-5	-	CASGGGSNQPQHF
TRBV7-8	TRBJ2-2	-	CASSPVRGAGELFF
TRBV11-2	TRBJ2-7	-	CASSLVVGEQYF
TRBV4-1	TRBJ1-2	TRBD1	CASSQEGGGAGYGYTF
TRBV3-1	TRBJ2-3	TRBD2	CASSPYGGTCTDTQYF
TRBV20-1	TRBJ2-1	-	CSARGSSNNEQFF
TRBV5-5	TRBJ2-7	-	CASSHRDYEQYF
TRBV7-2	TRBJ2-2	-	CASSLAWLTGELFF
TRBV5-6	TRBJ2-3	TRBD2	CASSLWAGGSTDTQYF
TRBV10-1	TRBJ2-3	TRBD1	CASSESSGQGRDTQYF
TRBV20-1	TRBJ2-1	TRBD1	CSATTGFAYNEQFF
TRBV11-3	TRBJ2-7	TRBD2	CASSLLSGGIYEQYF